The next 13 T cell receptor beta chains were all read from a single sample in a study of shared clonotypes between healthy human individuals. The table came from immunoSEQ multiplex PCR; TCRdb's copy has only in-frame clones and leaves some out. The sample records 1.4 million or so clones, about 98.5% being singletons. The sample comprised naive CD4+ T cells sorted from blood. The subset was: CD45RA+ positively selected. These receptors originate from a man aged 25 to 45 in good health.

The V and J genes are TRBV5-1 and TRBJ2-1, with D possibly TRBD2 on 6 matching bases. The length of the CDR3 is 16 residues. The V end was cut by 0 bases, the J end by 6 bases, with 16 bases between. Germline CDR1 and CDR2: SGHRS and YFSETQ. The CDR3 spells CASSLAGTSIGNEQFF. In DNA, the CDR3 is TGCGCCAGCAGCTTGGCAGGCACTAGCATAGGCAATGAGCAGTTCTTC.

This chain uses TRBV7-3 with TRBJ2-3, with unresolved D. The germline V and J ends were trimmed by 2 bases and 2 bases, with 8 bases remaining between them. This CDR3 comprises 14 residues. Germline assignment: CDR1 SGHTA and CDR2 FQGTGA. The CDR3 spells CASSLDLATDTQYF. The DNA for the CDR3 is TGTGCCAGCAGCTTAGACTTAGCCACAGATACGCAGTATTTT. The complete variable domain, with remaining parts taken from reference TRBV7-3 and TRBJ2-3, reads GAGVSQTPSNKVTEKGKYVELRCDPISGHTALYWYRQSLGQGPEFLIYFQGTGAADDSGLPNDRFFAVRPEGSVSTLKIQRTERGDSAVYLCASSLDLATDTQYFGPGTRLTVL.

V is TRBV2 and J is TRBJ1-1; 9 bases line up with TRBD1. The V segment lost 6 bases and the J segment 7 bases; nucleotides outside the gene matches: 9. CDR1 and CDR2 from the germline V gene are SNHLY and FYNNEI. This CDR3 spans 14 amino acids. The CDR3 DNA is TGTGCCAGCAGATCAAACAGGGGGCTCGGTGAAGCTTTCTTT. Its protein is CASRSNRGLGEAFF. Using reference TRBV2 and TRBJ1-1 for the parts outside the CDR3, the full variable domain is EPEVTQTPSHQVTQMGQEVILRCVPISNHLYFYWYRQILGQKVEFLVSFYNNEISEKSEIFDDQFSVERPDGSNFTLKIRSTKLEDSAMYFCASRSNRGLGEAFFGQGTRLTVV.

This rearrangement joins TRBV11-2 to TRBJ2-7, with 11 bases identical to TRBD2. CDR3 length equals 15 residues. CDR1 and CDR2 from the germline V gene are SGHAT and FQNNGV. The V and J ends lost 6 bases and 5 bases, in that order; junction bases with no gene match: 9. CDR3 residues: CASRPTSGRTHEQYF. CDR3 DNA: TGTGCCAGCAGGCCAACTAGCGGGAGAACCCACGAGCAGTACTTC.

This chain uses TRBV7-9 with TRBJ2-2; D is possibly TRBD1 or TRBD2 (5 bases each). In germline, CDR1 is SEHNR, CDR2 FQNEAQ (reference sequence). Trimming removed 4 bases at V and 6 bases at J, with 21 bases between. CDR3 size: 17 residues. The CDR3 DNA reads as TGTGCCAGCAGCTCCAGAAGGGTGCCTGGGGGTCCCGGGGAGCTGTTTTTT. It is translated as CASSSRRVPGGPGELFF.

The chain employs TRBV18 and TRBJ2-7; D might be TRBD1 (6 bases). CDR3 length equals 13 residues. Germline V gene sequence: CDR1 KGHSH, CDR2 LQKENI. V was clipped by 2 bases and J by 3 bases, with 8 bases between them. CDR3 protein: CASSPVRGYEQYF. For the CDR3, the DNA is TGTGCCAGCTCACCAGTCAGGGGCTACGAGCAGTACTTC.

The J gene is TRBJ2-3, the V gene TRBV5-4, with D perhaps matching TRBD1 or TRBD2 (5 bases each). Germline CDR1 and CDR2: SGHNT and YYREEE (reference sequence). Trimming left V 3 bases short and J 0 bases short, with 11 bases between. This CDR3 comprises 15 residues. CDR3 nucleotide sequence: TGTGCCAGCAGCTCACCGGGACGTAGCACAGATACGCAGTATTTT. This encodes CASSSPGRSTDTQYF.

The chain uses TRBV29-1 and TRBJ2-1, with no clear D. The CDR3 sequence is 10 residues long. Germline-derived CDR1 and CDR2 are SQVTM and ANQGSEA. V was shortened by 6 bases and J by 6 bases, with 6 bases between the two germline ends. CDR3 loop: CSVKGNEQFF. The CDR3 bases are TGCAGCGTCAAAGGCAATGAGCAGTTCTTC.

The rearrangement links TRBV7-2 to TRBJ1-1; D is perhaps TRBD1 (6 bases). The CDR3 covers 13 residues. V lost 7 bases and J 3 bases, leaving 12 bases between the germline ends. The V gene's germline CDR1 is SGHTA and CDR2 FQGNSA. The CDR3 DNA reads as TGTGCCAGCACCCAGACAGGCTACACTGAAGCTTTCTTT. Its translation is CASTQTGYTEAFF.

V gene TRBV4-1 combines with J gene TRBJ2-5, with 9 bases fitting TRBD2. V shed 1 base and J 3 bases; nucleotides not matched to a gene: 6. The germline CDR1 and CDR2 sequences are MGHRA and YSYEKL. CDR3 length: 16 residues. The CDR3 protein is CASSQVLAGVKETQYF. CDR3 in DNA: TGCGCCAGCAGCCAAGTCTTAGCGGGAGTGAAAGAGACCCAGTACTTC.

V usage is TRBV2 and J usage is TRBJ1-5; no firm D call. Germline loops: CDR1 SNHLY, CDR2 FYNNEI. The CDR3 is 14 amino acids. V was pared by 8 bases and J by 4 bases, with 15 bases between. The CDR3 loop is CASAGRTDNQPQHF. In DNA, the CDR3 is TGTGCCAGCGCCGGAAGGACGGATAATCAGCCCCAGCATTTT.

A remark on this clone: The junction shows a germline mismatch at one end, possibly a read error. This CDR3 reads CASRQVTYTF. For the CDR3, the DNA is TGTGCCAGCAGGCAAGTCACCTACACGTTT. The rearrangement uses TRBV2 and TRBJ1-1; D remains unclear. CDR1 SNHLY and CDR2 FYNNEI come from the germline V gene. The CDR3 consists of 10 residues. The full variable domain, rest sourced from reference TRBV2 and TRBJ1-1, is EPEVTQTPSHQVTQMGQEVILRCVPISNHLYFYWYRQILGQKVEFLVSFYNNEISEKSEIFDDQFSVERPDGSNFTLKIRSTKLEDSAMYFCASRQVTYTFGQGTRLTVV.

This clone was seen only once. The chain combines TRBV5-6 with TRBJ2-4, with D perhaps matching TRBD1 (6 bases). Germline V CDR1 and CDR2: SGHDT, YYEEEE. The CDR3 length is 15 residues. V was cut by 2 bases and J by 4 bases, with 13 bases left in between. The DNA of the CDR3 is TGTGCCAGCAGCTTTACTACAGGGCCTAAAAACATTCAGTACTTC. This translates into CASSFTTGPKNIQYF.